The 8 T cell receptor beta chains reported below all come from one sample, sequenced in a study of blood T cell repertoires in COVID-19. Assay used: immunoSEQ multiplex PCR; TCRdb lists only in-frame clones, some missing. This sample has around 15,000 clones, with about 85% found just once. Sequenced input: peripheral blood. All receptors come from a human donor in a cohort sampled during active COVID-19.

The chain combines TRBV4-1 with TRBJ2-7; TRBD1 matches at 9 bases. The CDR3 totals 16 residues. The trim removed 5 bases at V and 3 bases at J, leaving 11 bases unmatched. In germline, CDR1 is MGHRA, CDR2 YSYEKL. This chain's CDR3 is CASSAGRDRVIYEQYF. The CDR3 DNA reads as TGCGCCAGCAGCGCCGGCCGGGACAGGGTCATCTACGAGCAGTACTTC.

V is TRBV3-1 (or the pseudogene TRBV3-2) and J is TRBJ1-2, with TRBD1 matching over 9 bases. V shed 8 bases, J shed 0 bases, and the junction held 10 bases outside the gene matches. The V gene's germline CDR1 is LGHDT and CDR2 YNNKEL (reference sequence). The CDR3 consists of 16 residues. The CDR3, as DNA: TGTGCCAGCGCCAGCGGGGGACAGGGCCCTAACTATGGCTACACCTTC. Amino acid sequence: CASASGGQGPNYGYTF.

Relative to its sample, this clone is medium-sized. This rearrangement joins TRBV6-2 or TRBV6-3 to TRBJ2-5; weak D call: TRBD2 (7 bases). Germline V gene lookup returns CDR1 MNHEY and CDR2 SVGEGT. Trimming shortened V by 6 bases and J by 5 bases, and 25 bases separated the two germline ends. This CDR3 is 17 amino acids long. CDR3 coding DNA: TGTGCCAGCAGCCCTGTGACGGGGCGGGGGAGGGGGGAGACCCAGTACTTC. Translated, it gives CASSPVTGRGRGETQYF.

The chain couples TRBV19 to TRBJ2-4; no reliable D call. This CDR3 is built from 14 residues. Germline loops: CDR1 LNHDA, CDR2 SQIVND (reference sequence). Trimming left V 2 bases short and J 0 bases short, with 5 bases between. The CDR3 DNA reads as TGTGCCAGTAGTATACAGTTAGCCAAAAACATTCAGTACTTC. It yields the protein CASSIQLAKNIQYF.

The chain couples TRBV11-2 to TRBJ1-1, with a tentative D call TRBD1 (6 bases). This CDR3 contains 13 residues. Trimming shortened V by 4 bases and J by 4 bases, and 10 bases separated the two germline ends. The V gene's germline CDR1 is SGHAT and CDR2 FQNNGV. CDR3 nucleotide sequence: TGTGCCAGCAGCTATACAGGGAGCACTGAAGCTTTCTTT. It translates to CASSYTGSTEAFF.

The CDR3 bases are TGTGCCAGCAGCGCTTTAGCGGGGGCGAACACCGGGGAGCTGTTTTTT. It translates to CASSALAGANTGELFF. The rearrangement links TRBV5-4 to TRBJ2-2; 9 bases agree with TRBD2. The CDR3 sequence is 16 residues long. The germline gives CDR1 SGHNT, CDR2 YYREEE (reference sequence). The J segment lost 0 bases and the V segment lost 4 bases, leaving 4 bases of the junction unmatched.

The CDR3 loop is CASSLRLAGATKETQYF. The CDR3 DNA follows: TGTGCCAGCAGCTTACGCCTAGCGGGTGCGACCAAAGAGACCCAGTACTTC. The V gene is TRBV3-1 (or the pseudogene TRBV3-2), the J gene TRBJ2-5; 8 bases align to TRBD2. The germline CDR1 and CDR2 sequences are LGHDT and YNNKEL (reference sequence). V was pared by 5 bases and J by 3 bases, with 14 bases of the junction left unmatched. CDR3 length equals 17 residues.

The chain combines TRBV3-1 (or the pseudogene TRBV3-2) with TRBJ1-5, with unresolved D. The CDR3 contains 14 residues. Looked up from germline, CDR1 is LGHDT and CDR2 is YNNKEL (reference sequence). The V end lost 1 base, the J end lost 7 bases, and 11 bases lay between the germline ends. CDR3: CASSQGQTRQPQHF. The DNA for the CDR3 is TGTGCCAGCAGCCAAGGGCAGACGAGGCAGCCCCAGCATTTT.